This T cell receptor beta chain was captured by sequencing in a study of OX40 agonist ivuxolimab in advanced cancers. The study, taken as a whole, reports: Averaging showed that CD8+ T cells had more expanded clones than CD4+ did.

Repertoires were generated with immunoSEQ multiplex PCR, while TCRdb's copy carries only in-frame clones and drops some. The sample consists of more than 50,000 clones, over 80% of them appearing once. This CDR3 comprises 15 residues. Trimming stripped 0 bases from V and 11 bases from J, with 19 bases between. Germline-derived CDR1 and CDR2 are LNHDA and SQIVND (reference sequence). This clone occurred once. As yet, its antigen is unknown. Patients with autoimmune history or systemic immunosuppression were excluded. The material was CD4+ or CD8+ T cells sorted from blood, obtained in a trial of the OX40 agonist ivuxolimab. The V and J genes are TRBV19 and TRBJ1-1, with D unresolved. This TCR derives from an adult with an advanced solid tumor such as melanoma, head and neck, liver or kidney cancer. The CDR3 protein is CASSIDLGSYGGAFF. DNA of the CDR3: TGTGCCAGTAGTATAGATCTAGGCAGCTACGGTGGCGCTTTCTTT.